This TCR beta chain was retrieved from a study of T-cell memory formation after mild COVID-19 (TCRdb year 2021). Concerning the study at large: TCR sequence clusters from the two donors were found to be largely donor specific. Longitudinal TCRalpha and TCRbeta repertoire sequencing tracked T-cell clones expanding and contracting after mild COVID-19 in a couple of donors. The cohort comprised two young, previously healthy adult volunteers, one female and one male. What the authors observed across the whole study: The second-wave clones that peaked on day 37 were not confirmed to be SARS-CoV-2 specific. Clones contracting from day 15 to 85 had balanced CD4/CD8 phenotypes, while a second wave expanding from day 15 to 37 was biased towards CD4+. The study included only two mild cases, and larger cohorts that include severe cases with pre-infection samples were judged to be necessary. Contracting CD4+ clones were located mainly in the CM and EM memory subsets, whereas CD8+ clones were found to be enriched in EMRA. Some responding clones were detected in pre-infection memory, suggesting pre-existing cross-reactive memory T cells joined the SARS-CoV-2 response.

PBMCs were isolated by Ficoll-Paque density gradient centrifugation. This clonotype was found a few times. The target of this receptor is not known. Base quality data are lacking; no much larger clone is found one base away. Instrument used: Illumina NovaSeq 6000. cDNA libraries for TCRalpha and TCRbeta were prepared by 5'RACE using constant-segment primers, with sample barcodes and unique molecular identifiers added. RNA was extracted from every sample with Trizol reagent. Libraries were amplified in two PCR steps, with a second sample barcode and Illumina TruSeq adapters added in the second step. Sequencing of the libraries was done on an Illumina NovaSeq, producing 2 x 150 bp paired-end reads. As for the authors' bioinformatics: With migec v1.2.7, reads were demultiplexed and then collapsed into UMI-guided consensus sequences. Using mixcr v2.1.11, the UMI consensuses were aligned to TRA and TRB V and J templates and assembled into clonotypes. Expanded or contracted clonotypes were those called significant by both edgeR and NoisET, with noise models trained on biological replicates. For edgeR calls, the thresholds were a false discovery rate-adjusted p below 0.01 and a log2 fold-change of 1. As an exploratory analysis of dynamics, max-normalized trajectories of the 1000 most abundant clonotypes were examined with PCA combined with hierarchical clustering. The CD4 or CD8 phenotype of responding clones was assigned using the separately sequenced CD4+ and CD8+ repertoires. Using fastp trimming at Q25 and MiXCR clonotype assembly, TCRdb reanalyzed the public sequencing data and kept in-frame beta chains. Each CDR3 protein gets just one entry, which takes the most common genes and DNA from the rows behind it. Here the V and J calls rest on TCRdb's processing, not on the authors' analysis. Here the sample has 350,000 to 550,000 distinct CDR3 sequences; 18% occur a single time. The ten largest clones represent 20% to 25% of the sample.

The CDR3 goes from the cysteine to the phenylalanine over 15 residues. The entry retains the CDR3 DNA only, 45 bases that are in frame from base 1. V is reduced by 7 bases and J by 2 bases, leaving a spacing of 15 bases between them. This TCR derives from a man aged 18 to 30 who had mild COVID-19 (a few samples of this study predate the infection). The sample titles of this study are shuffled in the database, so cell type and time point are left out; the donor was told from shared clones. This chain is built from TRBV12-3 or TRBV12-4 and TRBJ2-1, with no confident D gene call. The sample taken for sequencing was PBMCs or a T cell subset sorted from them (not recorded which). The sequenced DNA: TGTGCCAGCACCCCACTATCCCTCGCCTACAATGAGCAGTTCTTC. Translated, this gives CASTPLSLAYNEQFF.